Listed below are T cell receptor beta chains from one sample, sequenced in a study of OX40 agonist ivuxolimab in advanced cancers. Sequencing was performed with immunoSEQ multiplex PCR; in TCRdb, only in-frame clones are kept and a portion is missing. The data contain approximately 100,000 clones, about 90% of them seen just once; the ten biggest clones take up 0.5% to 0.65%. Sequenced material: CD4+ or CD8+ T cells sorted from blood, taken in a trial of the OX40 agonist ivuxolimab. The origin of the receptors is an adult with an advanced solid tumor such as melanoma, head and neck, liver or kidney cancer. Both conserved end residues are part of each CDR3. A D gene is named only where the DNA matches it firmly. Expanded clones are given a class, and other clones once, few, many or no size at all.

J gene	clone size	V gene	D gene	CDR3 DNA	CDR3 protein
TRBJ1-2	.	TRBV7-2	.	TGTGCCAGCAGCTCCGGAAGCCAGGGCAACTATGGCTACACCTTC	CASSSGSQGNYGYTF
TRBJ1-6	.	TRBV7-2	.	TGTGCCAGCAGCTTAGAACAGGGAGGTTCACCCCTCCACTTT	CASSLEQGGSPLHF
TRBJ2-5	.	TRBV5-1	.	TGCGCCAGCAGCCCCGGGGCGGGAGAGACCCAGTACTTC	CASSPGAGETQYF
TRBJ2-7	.	TRBV5-1	.	TGCGCCAGCACCCCCACCGGGACTGAGGACGAGCAGTACTTC	CASTPTGTEDEQYF
TRBJ1-2	.	TRBV6-5	.	TGTGCCAGCAGTCCGGACCAACCTAGTGGCTACACCTTC	CASSPDQPSGYTF
TRBJ2-7	once	TRBV27	TRBD1	TGTGCCAGCAGTAAGGGACAGGGAGGGGCCTACGAGCAGTACTTC	CASSKGQGGAYEQYF
TRBJ2-1	.	TRBV29-1	.	TGCAGCGTTGAATCGGGGGCAGGCGGGGATGAGCAGTTCTTC	CSVESGAGGDEQFF
TRBJ2-1	.	TRBV10-3	TRBD1	TGTGCCACCTCACGGTCAGACAGGGATTCCTACAATGAGCAGTTCTTC	CATSRSDRDSYNEQFF
TRBJ1-6	once	TRBV7-9	.	TGTGCCAGCAGCTCCCCAGGGCCTAATTCACCCCTCCACTTT	CASSSPGPNSPLHF
TRBJ2-7	.	TRBV7-2	.	TGTGCCAGCAGCTTAGCTGGGGCGGGCTACGAGCAGTACTTC	CASSLAGAGYEQYF
TRBJ2-1	.	TRBV19	TRBD2	TGTGCCAGTAGCTTAGGGAGGGAGTATGAGCAGTTCTTC	CASSLGREYEQFF
TRBJ2-3	.	TRBV7-3	TRBD1	TGTGCCAGCAGCTCCCGACAGGGGGGAACAGATACGCAGTATTTT	CASSSRQGGTDTQYF
TRBJ2-4	.	TRBV4-2	.	TGTGCCAGCAGCCAAGAGGGGAGAGGGAGCATTCAGTACTTC	CASSQEGRGSIQYF
TRBJ2-5	.	TRBV5-1	.	TGCGCCAGCAGCTCCCTTCTAGGGGGAGGGGGAGAGACCCAGTACTTC	CASSSLLGGGGETQYF
TRBJ2-3	.	TRBV11-3	.	TGTGCCAGCAGCTTAACGTGGACAGATACGCAGTATTTT	CASSLTWTDTQYF
TRBJ2-7	.	TRBV5-1	.	TGCGCCAGCAGGGCTAGCTCGCCCTTGTACGAGCAGTACTTC	CASRASSPLYEQYF
TRBJ1-1	few	TRBV30	TRBD1	TGTGCCTGGAGTGGGCACAGGGGGACTGAAGCTTTCTTT	CAWSGHRGTEAFF
TRBJ2-1	few	TRBV11-3	TRBD2	TGTGCCAGCAGCTTAGAGGGTCTAGCGGGAGGGAGCTCCTACAATGAGCAGTTCTTC	CASSLEGLAGGSSYNEQFF
TRBJ2-6	.	TRBV10-3	.	TGTGCCATCAGTGAGTCTGGGATCTCTGGGGCCAACGTCCTGACTTTC	CAISESGISGANVLTF
TRBJ2-6	.	TRBV15	.	TGTGCCACCAGCAGACGGTCGACGTCTGGGGCCAACGTCCTGACTTTC	CATSRRSTSGANVLTF
TRBJ2-7	once	TRBV11-2	TRBD1	TGTGCCAGCACCCGGACAGGGGGCGCGGGCGAGCAGTACTTC	CASTRTGGAGEQYF
TRBJ2-2	once	TRBV5-1	.	TGCGCCAGCAGCTTAACAGGGCCCACCGGGGAGCTGTTTTTT	CASSLTGPTGELFF
TRBJ1-1	.	TRBV18	TRBD1	TGTGCCAGCTCATCCCAGGGGGATGAGGGTGAAGCTTTCTTT	CASSSQGDEGEAFF
TRBJ2-5	.	TRBV11-2	TRBD1	TGTGCCAGCAGCTCAGGACAGGAAGAGACCCAGTACTTC	CASSSGQEETQYF
TRBJ2-7	.	TRBV5-3	TRBD2	TGTGCCAGAAGCTTGGCAAGGGGTGGCGGGAGGGCCTACGAGCAGTACTTC	CARSLARGGGRAYEQYF
TRBJ1-1	.	TRBV30	.	TGTGCCTGGACCTGGAACACTGAAGCTTTCTTT	CAWTWNTEAFF
TRBJ2-7	.	TRBV7-9	TRBD1	TGTGCCAGCAGCCTGGGACAGCACTACGAGCAGTACTTC	CASSLGQHYEQYF
TRBJ1-2	.	TRBV30	TRBD1	TGTGCCTGGAGTACTCAGGGGGCGCGGGGCTACACCTTC	CAWSTQGARGYTF
TRBJ2-3	.	TRBV6-6	TRBD2	TGTGCCAGCGAGGCGGGGGGTGGGGGAGATACGCAGTATTTT	CASEAGGGGDTQYF
TRBJ2-3	.	TRBV7-9	TRBD1	TGTGCCAGCATCGACCCGGGACAGAGCACAGATACGCAGTATTTT	CASIDPGQSTDTQYF
TRBJ2-2	once	TRBV5-6	.	TGTGCCAGCAGCTTGGCGGGAGTCACCGGGGAGCTGTTTTTT	CASSLAGVTGELFF
TRBJ1-1	once	TRBV18	.	TGTGCCAGCTCACCTTTATTCCTGACCGAGAACACTGAAGCTTTCTTT	CASSPLFLTENTEAFF
TRBJ2-2	.	TRBV5-1	.	TGCGCCAGCAGCTTGGTTGGGAACACCGGGGAGCTGTTTTTT	CASSLVGNTGELFF
TRBJ1-4	.	TRBV5-1	TRBD1	TGCGCCAGCAGCCGGACAGGGGGTGGTGAAAAACTGTTTTTT	CASSRTGGGEKLFF
TRBJ2-2	.	TRBV9	.	TGTGCCAGCAGCGTAGTGCAGGGTCTAGAGACCGGGGAGCTGTTTTTT	CASSVVQGLETGELFF
TRBJ2-1	once	TRBV10-3	TRBD2	TGTGCCGCCACTGTGGGGCTGAAGCGGGGGACCAACTACAATGAGCAGTTCTTC	CAATVGLKRGTNYNEQFF
TRBJ2-5	.	TRBV19	TRBD1	TGTGCCAGTAGCGACAGGGAAGAGACCCAGTACTTC	CASSDREETQYF
TRBJ2-5	.	TRBV7-2	.	TGTGCCAGCAGTATGGGTAGGGAGACCCAGTACTTC	CASSMGRETQYF
TRBJ2-4	.	TRBV5-8	TRBD2	TGTGCCAGCAGCTTTGGGCTAGCGGGGGGTAATGCTGAAAACATTCAGTACTTC	CASSFGLAGGNAENIQYF
TRBJ1-1	.	TRBV5-7	TRBD1	TGTGCCAGCAGCCCGGACATCGCAGGGGGCTCTGAAGCTTTCTTT	CASSPDIAGGSEAFF
TRBJ2-3	.	TRBV6-5	TRBD2	TGTGCCAGCAGACTAGCGGGCACAGATACGCAGTATTTT	CASRLAGTDTQYF
TRBJ2-1	.	TRBV27	TRBD1	TGTGCCAGCAGTTTATCGACGGGCAGGGGGTATGGTGAGCAGTTCTTC	CASSLSTGRGYGEQFF
TRBJ2-2	.	TRBV30	.	TGTGCCTGGAGTTTACAGGACGCCGGGGAGCTGTTTTTT	CAWSLQDAGELFF
TRBJ2-7	.	TRBV6-1	TRBD1	TGTGCCAGCAGTGAAGTATCGACAGGGTGGATTGCCGAGCAGTACTTC	CASSEVSTGWIAEQYF
TRBJ1-1	.	TRBV6-5	TRBD1	TGTGCCAGCAGTTACCAGGGGGCAGGGGGCACTGAAGCTTTCTTT	CASSYQGAGGTEAFF
TRBJ2-4	.	TRBV6-1	.	TGTGCCAGCAGAGGGGACCGCCAAATTCAGTACTTC	CASRGDRQIQYF
TRBJ2-2	.	TRBV5-1	TRBD1	TGCGCCAGCAGCTTAGACAGGGGAAGTACCGGGGAGCTGTTTTTT	CASSLDRGSTGELFF
TRBJ1-1	.	TRBV21-1	.	TGTGCCAGCACCCTTTATGCGACTGAAGCTTTCTTT	CASTLYATEAFF
TRBJ2-5	once	TRBV6-5	.	TGTGCCAGCAGTGGGGAGGGACAGGTCGCGGAGACCCAGTACTTC	CASSGEGQVAETQYF
TRBJ2-3	.	TRBV29-1	TRBD1	TGCAGCGTTAAGACAGGGGGCGTTGATACGCAGTATTTT	CSVKTGGVDTQYF
TRBJ2-5	.	TRBV11-1	TRBD1	TGTGCCAGCAGCTCGAGACAGGGAGAGGCGACCCAGTACTTC	CASSSRQGEATQYF
TRBJ1-3	once	TRBV7-3	.	TGTGCCAGCAGCTGGGGACAAGACTCTGGAAACACCATATATTTT	CASSWGQDSGNTIYF
TRBJ2-7	.	TRBV27	.	TGTGCCAGCAGTTTTACCCAGATCCCAATTTACGAGCAGTACTTC	CASSFTQIPIYEQYF
TRBJ2-7	once	TRBV2	.	TGTGCCAGCAGTCTACAGGGTAGCCACGAGCAGTACTTC	CASSLQGSHEQYF
TRBJ2-2	.	TRBV6-1	.	TGTGCCGCCCTCCGGGGAAGGGGAAACACCGGGGAGCTGTTTTTT	CAALRGRGNTGELFF
TRBJ1-1	.	TRBV7-8	.	TGTGCCAGCAGCCCCAACCCGGGGGGCACTGAAGCTTTCTTT	CASSPNPGGTEAFF
TRBJ2-5	.	TRBV25-1	.	TGTGCCAGCAGTGAAGCCACAGCTATAGAGACCCAGTACTTC	CASSEATAIETQYF
TRBJ2-7	.	TRBV6-1	.	TGTGCCAGCAGTGACTACTACGAGCAGTACTTC	CASSDYYEQYF
TRBJ1-1	.	TRBV6-1	.	TGTGCCAGCAGGCAGAACACTGAAGCTTTCTTT	CASRQNTEAFF